A selection of T cell receptor beta chains follows, all from one sample in a study of blood T cell repertoires in COVID-19. Clones were sequenced by immunoSEQ multiplex PCR, and TCRdb holds only the in-frame ones, with some missing. Among some 180,000 clones listed, roughly 79% were seen once. The sequencing sample was made of peripheral blood. The origin of the receptors is a woman in her forties with COVID-19, enrolled during active disease. The CDR3 runs from the conserved cysteine through the conserved F or W. Fields, in order: V gene, J gene, clone size, D gene, CDR3 protein, CDR3 DNA. The D gene is left open where the match is weak. For some rows the clone size is stated as once, few or many, or as a class when expanded; others skip it.

TRBV19	TRBJ2-1	NA	TRBD2	CASSLESGRAYNEQFF	TGTGCCAGTAGTCTAGAAAGCGGGAGGGCCTACAATGAGCAGTTCTTC
TRBV5-4	TRBJ2-1	NA	TRBD2	CASPGAGGPDEQFF	TGTGCCAGTCCCGGGGCGGGGGGGCCGGATGAGCAGTTCTTC
TRBV4-2	TRBJ1-3	few	NA	CASSQRSDRENTIYF	TGTGCCAGCAGCCAACGGTCGGATCGGGAAAACACCATATATTTT
TRBV15	TRBJ2-1	NA	TRBD2	CATSRLAGGSDEQFF	TGTGCCACCAGCAGATTAGCGGGGGGGAGCGATGAGCAGTTCTTC
TRBV4-2	TRBJ1-5	NA	NA	CASSPSGKQPQHF	TGTGCCAGCAGCCCTTCAGGGAAGCAGCCCCAGCATTTT
TRBV18	TRBJ1-1	NA	NA	CASSPREDGEAFF	TGTGCCAGCTCACCTAGGGAGGACGGTGAAGCTTTCTTT
TRBV18	TRBJ1-5	NA	NA	CASSPSIGAGNQPQHF	TGTGCCAGCTCACCATCGATAGGGGCTGGCAATCAGCCCCAGCATTTT
TRBV18	TRBJ2-6	few	NA	CASSPPLTAVSGANVLTF	TGTGCCAGCTCACCACCGTTGACAGCTGTCTCTGGGGCCAACGTCCTGACTTTC
TRBV28	TRBJ1-1	NA	TRBD1	CASSQDREGGTEAFF	TGTGCCAGCAGTCAGGACAGGGAGGGGGGCACTGAAGCTTTCTTT
TRBV7-9	TRBJ2-1	NA	TRBD2	CASSLYGTSSYNEQFF	TGTGCCAGCAGCTTATACGGGACTAGCTCCTACAATGAGCAGTTCTTC
TRBV11-2	TRBJ2-1	NA	NA	CASSQQGGSNEQFF	TGTGCCAGCAGCCAACAAGGAGGGAGCAATGAGCAGTTCTTC
TRBV6-5	TRBJ1-6	NA	NA	CASVRSSYNSPLHF	TGTGCCAGCGTGAGGAGCTCCTATAATTCACCCCTCCACTTT
TRBV28	TRBJ2-7	NA	NA	CASSPTAPGTYYEQYF	TGTGCCAGCAGCCCGACGGCCCCCGGGACTTATTACGAGCAGTACTTC
TRBV6-5	TRBJ1-2	NA	NA	CASSYYPRGQNYGYTF	TGTGCCAGCAGTTACTATCCCAGGGGTCAGAACTATGGCTACACCTTC
TRBV25-1	TRBJ2-5	NA	TRBD2	CASSDTGDYLNRETQYF	TGTGCCAGCAGTGATACGGGGGACTACCTTAATCGAGAGACCCAGTACTTC
TRBV28	TRBJ2-1	NA	TRBD2	CASSTYQLGEGVVDEQFF	TGTGCCAGCAGTACATACCAATTGGGGGAGGGTGTTGTCGATGAGCAGTTCTTC
TRBV3-1/TRBV3-2	TRBJ2-4	NA	TRBD2	CASSPPLAGGPGDIQYF	TGTGCCAGCAGCCCCCCTCTAGCGGGGGGGCCTGGGGACATTCAGTACTTC
TRBV18	TRBJ1-2	NA	NA	CASSRGQNYGYTF	TGTGCCAGCTCAAGAGGTCAGAACTATGGCTACACCTTC
TRBV19	TRBJ1-2	once	TRBD1	CASSKDRIYGYTF	TGTGCCAGTAGTAAGGACAGGATCTATGGCTACACCTTC
TRBV5-4	TRBJ1-4	NA	TRBD1	CASSHPGQGNEKLFF	TGTGCCAGCAGCCACCCAGGACAGGGTAACGAAAAACTGTTTTTT
TRBV3-1/TRBV3-2	TRBJ2-5	NA	TRBD1	CASSHTDRGEAQYF	TGTGCCAGCAGCCACACTGACAGGGGGGAAGCCCAGTACTTC
TRBV6-5	TRBJ1-2	NA	TRBD1	CAVGQRRGYTF	TGTGCGGTGGGACAGAGGCGCGGCTACACCTTC
TRBV27	TRBJ1-5	NA	NA	CASSLAGHQPQHF	TGTGCCAGCAGTTTAGCAGGGCATCAGCCCCAGCATTTT
TRBV18	TRBJ1-4	NA	NA	CASSPSDRFATNEKLFF	TGTGCCAGCTCACCGTCTGACAGATTCGCAACTAATGAAAAACTGTTTTTT
TRBV24-1	TRBJ2-1	once	NA	CATSSVRNEQFF	TGTGCCACCAGCTCCGTGCGGAATGAGCAGTTCTTC
TRBV9	TRBJ2-1	NA	TRBD2	CASSEGLAGANEQFF	TGTGCCAGCAGCGAGGGACTAGCGGGAGCGAATGAGCAGTTCTTC
TRBV7-8	TRBJ2-3	NA	NA	CASSSQGSPTDTQYF	TGTGCCAGCAGCTCCCAGGGTTCACCGACAGATACGCAGTATTTT
TRBV7-2	TRBJ2-1	NA	TRBD1	CASSTQGGPYNEQFF	TGTGCCAGCAGCACTCAAGGGGGCCCCTACAATGAGCAGTTCTTC
TRBV5-5	TRBJ2-3	NA	NA	CASSLSAGVGRRTDTQYF	TGTGCCAGCAGCTTGAGCGCAGGGGTCGGGAGGCGCACAGATACGCAGTATTTT
TRBV7-6	TRBJ2-5	NA	TRBD2	CASSLVSSSREGAQYF	TGTGCCAGCAGCTTAGTGTCGTCCTCGCGGGAGGGCGCCCAGTACTTC
TRBV5-6	TRBJ2-3	NA	TRBD2	CASSRGLAGVLDTQYF	TGTGCCAGCAGCCGAGGACTAGCGGGAGTTTTAGATACGCAGTATTTT
TRBV7-6	TRBJ2-5	NA	TRBD2	CASSLGGRAGGQETQYF	TGTGCCAGCAGCTTAGGAGGGAGGGCGGGGGGCCAAGAGACCCAGTACTTC
TRBV6-2/TRBV6-3	TRBJ2-7	NA	NA	CASSYTGSRDYEQYF	TGTGCCAGCAGTTACACCGGGAGCAGGGACTACGAGCAGTACTTC
TRBV29-1	TRBJ2-1	NA	TRBD2	CSVGVAGVVEQFF	TGCAGCGTGGGGGTAGCGGGAGTGGTTGAGCAGTTCTTC
TRBV7-6	TRBJ1-1	NA	NA	CASSLVQAMNTEAFF	TGTGCCAGCAGCTTAGTGCAGGCCATGAACACTGAAGCTTTCTTT